These 21 T cell receptor beta chains came from one sample sequenced in a study of T-cell reconstitution after alpha-beta-depleted transplantation in children. Preparing the TCRbeta library involved the use of unique molecular identifiers. TCRdb re-derived calls from the PCR reads in MiXCR, one entry per CDR3 protein. The table lists around 190,000 distinct CDR3 sequences, about 6.6% of them singletons. The source material was PBMCs, sampled before TCRalphabeta/CD19-depleted stem cell transplant. The receptors come from a boy aged 2 to 10 with acute lymphoblastic leukemia, due to receive a stem cell transplant.

Many counts were recorded for this clonotype. Here the CDR3 DNA reads TGCAGTGCTCCGGTTATGGGAGGACTTAATGAGCAGTTCTTC. Protein: CSAPVMGGLNEQFF. The J gene is TRBJ2-1, the V gene TRBV20-1, with TRBD2 as a possible D gene (6 bases). The V and J ends lost 5 bases and 7 bases respectively, with 18 bases between them. The germline V gene has CDR1 DFQATT and CDR2 SNEGSKA (reference sequence). The CDR3 totals 14 residues.

The rearrangement uses TRBV15 and TRBJ2-1; D gene uncertain. From germline, CDR1 is LNHNV and CDR2 YYDKDF (reference sequence). V was cut by 4 bases and J by 6 bases, with 10 bases left in between. CDR3 size: 13 residues. CDR3 coding DNA: TGTGCCACCAGCATGCCAGGAATCAATGAGCAGTTCTTC. It translates to CATSMPGINEQFF.

This clonotype was observed many times. V usage is TRBV27 and J usage is TRBJ2-5, with D perhaps TRBD1 (6 bases). Germline V lookup: CDR1 MNHEY, CDR2 SMNVEV (reference sequence). CDR3 size: 16 residues. The ends were cut back, 0 bases at V and 1 base at J, with 12 bases in the middle. The CDR3 DNA reads TGTGCCAGCAGTTTATCACGGACAGACCTCCAAGAGACCCAGTACTTC. This codes for CASSLSRTDLQETQYF.

This clonotype was detected many times. This rearrangement joins TRBV2 to TRBJ2-7; D is unclear. The CDR3 totals 12 residues. V was cut by 3 bases and J by 3 bases, with 6 bases left in between. Looked up from germline, CDR1 is SNHLY and CDR2 is FYNNEI. The CDR3 protein is CASSDQSYEQYF. CDR3 coding DNA: TGTGCCAGCAGTGATCAGAGCTACGAGCAGTACTTC.

This chain links TRBV20-1 with TRBJ2-3, with no clear D. The CDR3 totals 15 residues. In germline, CDR1 is DFQATT, CDR2 SNEGSKA (reference sequence). Deletions cut 1 base from V and 2 bases from J, with 13 bases between. Written as DNA, the CDR3 is TGCAGTGCTAGAGTTCGAGGAAGGGACACAGATACGCAGTATTTT. Its translation: CSARVRGRDTDTQYF.

J is TRBJ1-1 and V is TRBV7-8, with TRBD1 identical over 9 bases. The V gene's germline CDR1 is SGHVS and CDR2 FQNEAQ. CDR3 length equals 12 residues. The ends lost 5 bases at V and 11 bases at J; junction bases unmatched: 6. The CDR3 sequence is CASSRQGVGAFF. CDR3 DNA: TGTGCCAGCAGCAGACAGGGGGTCGGGGCTTTCTTT.

The chain recombines TRBV6-1 with TRBJ1-2; D is ambiguous. The CDR3 has 13 residues. Deletions cut 5 bases from V and 1 base from J, with 8 bases between. The germline gives CDR1 MNHNS, CDR2 SASEGT. The CDR3 here is CASSLEYNYGYTF. The CDR3 DNA sequence: TGTGCCAGCAGTCTGGAATATAACTATGGCTACACCTTC.

This clonotype was counted only a few times. The chain joins TRBV6-1 to TRBJ2-1; D is ambiguous. The CDR3 has 15 amino acids. The germline gives CDR1 MNHNS, CDR2 SASEGT. Trimming stripped 1 base from V and 3 bases from J, with 10 bases between. The CDR3, as DNA: TGTGCCAGCAGTGAAGACAGTTTTTTCTACAATGAGCAGTTCTTC. Amino acid sequence: CASSEDSFFYNEQFF.

The chain recombines TRBV5-6 with TRBJ2-3; 8 bases are shared with TRBD2. This CDR3 contains 15 residues. The ends lost 4 bases at V and 1 base at J; junction bases unmatched: 5. CDR1 is SGHDT, CDR2 YYEEEE, per germline. CDR3 loop: CASSGGLVGTDTQYF. The CDR3, as DNA: TGTGCCAGCAGCGGGGGACTAGTGGGCACAGATACGCAGTATTTT.

Many counts were recorded for this clonotype. The rearrangement joins TRBV7-9 to TRBJ2-5; TRBD2 matches 10 bases. Trimming at V came to 2 bases and at J to 1 base, leaving 1 base not matched to a gene. The length of the CDR3 is 15 residues. Germline V gives CDR1 SEHNR, CDR2 FQNEAQ (reference sequence). The CDR3 nucleotides read TGTGCCAGCAGCTTATGGACTAGCGGCCAAGAGACCCAGTACTTC. The encoded protein is CASSLWTSGQETQYF.

This clonotype was recorded at least ten times. The chain combines TRBV9 with TRBJ2-1; a possible D gene is TRBD1 (5 bases). The germline V gene encodes CDR1 SGDLS and CDR2 YYNGEE. This CDR3 has 15 amino acids. Trimming shortened V by 4 bases and J by 2 bases, and 13 bases separated the two germline ends. This chain's CDR3 is CASSPLDSPYNEQFF. The CDR3 DNA is TGTGCCAGCAGCCCACTCGACAGTCCCTACAATGAGCAGTTCTTC.

This clonotype was counted ten times or more. This chain uses TRBV6-5 with TRBJ1-6, with a weak D call TRBD1 (5 bases). Germline-derived CDR1 and CDR2 are MNHEY and SVGAGI. CDR3 length equals 16 residues. Deletions cut 0 bases from V and 5 bases from J, with 11 bases between. The CDR3 nucleotides read TGTGCCAGCAGTTACTCGGCAGGGTTGGATAATTCACCCCTCCACTTT. The encoded protein is CASSYSAGLDNSPLHF.

This clonotype turned up a few times. The V and J genes are TRBV21-1 and TRBJ1-3; the table's TRBD1 call for D was not verified on the DNA. TRBV21-1 is reported as a pseudogene. The CDR3 totals 17 residues. The CDR3 region is CASSSWGSSISGNTIYF. DNA for the CDR3: TGTGCCAGCAGCAGTTGGGGCAGTTCAATCTCTGGAAACACCATATATTTT.

In the case of this clonotype: The junction departs from germline at one end; a sequencing error may be responsible. V and J are TRBV7-2 and TRBJ1-1, with 7 positions matching TRBD1. This CDR3 region has 14 residues. Germline lookup yields CDR1 SGHTA and CDR2 FQGNSA. In DNA, the CDR3 is TGTCCCAGCAGCTATACTGGGGCAGGGGGAAGGGTCTTCTTT. Translated, it gives CPSSYTGAGGRVFF.

This clonotype was found many times. The V and J genes are TRBV20-1 and TRBJ1-1; D perhaps matches TRBD1 (5 bases). Trimming removed 0 bases at V and 9 bases at J, with 11 bases between. This CDR3 has 12 amino acids. CDR1 DFQATT and CDR2 SNEGSKA come from the germline V gene (reference sequence). This CDR3 reads CSARDLTVKAFF. Here the CDR3 DNA reads TGCAGTGCTAGAGACTTGACAGTAAAAGCTTTCTTT.

The table lists this clonotype with many counts. The chain combines TRBV2 with TRBJ2-7; 12 bases agree with TRBD2. Trimming removed 7 bases from V and 10 bases from J; junction bases left unmatched: 11. The germline CDR1 and CDR2 sequences are SNHLY and FYNNEI. This CDR3 has 14 amino acids. The CDR3 spells CASTSGSSGREQYF. In DNA form, the CDR3 reads TGTGCCAGCACTTCGGGGTCTAGCGGGAGGGAACAGTACTTC. Supplemented by reference TRBV2 and TRBJ2-7, the full variable domain reads EPEVTQTPSHQVTQMGQEVILRCVPISNHLYFYWYRQILGQKVEFLVSFYNNEISEKSEIFDDQFSVERPDGSNFTLKIRSTKLEDSAMYFCASTSGSSGREQYFGPGTRLTVT.

This clonotype came up many times. This chain connects TRBV12-3 or TRBV12-4 to TRBJ2-1, with 7 bases that match TRBD2. There are 16 residues in the CDR3. V shed 6 bases, J shed 4 bases, and the junction held 12 bases outside the gene matches. CDR3 sequence reads: CASSPRLAGVYNEQFF. The CDR3 nucleotides read TGTGCCAGCAGCCCGAGGCTGGCGGGGGTATACAATGAGCAGTTCTTC.

Ten or more counts support this clonotype. This chain links TRBV29-1 with TRBJ2-1; 11 bases match TRBD1. From germline, CDR1 is SQVTM and CDR2 ANQGSEA. The CDR3 is 13 amino acids. V was pared by 6 bases and J by 6 bases, with 4 bases of the junction left unmatched. The CDR3 reads CSVWTGGFNEQFF. The CDR3, as DNA: TGCAGCGTCTGGACAGGGGGCTTCAATGAGCAGTTCTTC.

This clonotype appeared many times. The genes are TRBV20-1 and TRBJ1-2; a possible D gene is TRBD1 (5 bases). CDR3 size: 12 residues. CDR1 is DFQATT, CDR2 SNEGSKA, per germline (reference sequence). V gave up 6 bases and J gave up 2 bases, with 10 bases separating them. The DNA for the CDR3 is TGCAGTGCCCCGACAGAAAACTATGGCTACACCTTC. It translates to CSAPTENYGYTF.

This clonotype occurred many times. The chain carries TRBV27 and TRBJ2-7; TRBD1 agrees at 9 bases. This CDR3 spans 17 amino acids. The V segment lost 5 bases and the J segment 3 bases; nucleotides outside the gene matches: 14. Germline V gives CDR1 MNHEY, CDR2 SMNVEV (reference sequence). CDR3 sequence (DNA): TGTGCCAGCAGTCCGCTAACAGGGGGCAATCGATTCTACGAGCAGTACTTC. Its protein is CASSPLTGGNRFYEQYF.

This clonotype was counted ten times or more. J is TRBJ1-1 and V is TRBV14; 7 bases map to TRBD1. The CDR3 is 17 amino acids. Germline V gives CDR1 SGHDN, CDR2 FVKESK. The V segment lost 2 bases and the J segment 7 bases; nucleotides outside the gene matches: 16. The CDR3 region has the DNA TGTGCCAGCAGCCAACGACAGGGAAGAAGAGCGGGAGGTGAAGCTTTCTTT. As protein: CASSQRQGRRAGGEAFF.